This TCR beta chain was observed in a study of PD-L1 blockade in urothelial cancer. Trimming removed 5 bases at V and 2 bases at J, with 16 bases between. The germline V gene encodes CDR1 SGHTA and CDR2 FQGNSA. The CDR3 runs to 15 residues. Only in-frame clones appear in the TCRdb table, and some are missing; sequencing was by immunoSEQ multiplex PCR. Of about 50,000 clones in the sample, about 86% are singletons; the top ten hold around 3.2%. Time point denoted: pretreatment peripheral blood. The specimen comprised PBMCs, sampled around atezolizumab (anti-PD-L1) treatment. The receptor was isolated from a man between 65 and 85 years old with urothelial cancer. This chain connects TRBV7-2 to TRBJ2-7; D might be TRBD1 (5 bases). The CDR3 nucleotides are TGTGCCAGCAGCCCAGGGCGTGGCGTTACCTACGAGCAGTACTTC. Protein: CASSPGRGVTYEQYF.